This TCR beta chain was obtained from a study of CD8+ T cells in alopecia areata. Study details: Administration of oral tofacitinib to treated patients was at 5 to 10 mg twice daily.

Study-wide results and caveats: Numerous expanded lesional clones remained in scalp and blood during tofacitinib.

V gave up 0 bases and J gave up 5 bases; unmatched junction bases: 9. CDR3 size: 18 residues. Germline-derived CDR1 and CDR2 are SGHDN and FVKESK. Extracted from the samples, RNA was reverse transcribed into cDNA to serve as the sequencing template. This table comes from immunoSEQ multiplex PCR, and its TCRdb copy is limited to in-frame clones, with some not included. The sample contains 150,000 to 200,000 clones, 58% of which appear only once. As for this clone: Its antigen is undetermined.

Noted treatment: oral pan-JAK inhibitor, 5-10 mg twice daily. V is TRBV14 and J is TRBJ2-2; 10 nucleotides line up with TRBD1. This receptor was taken from a human donor with alopecia areata. This specimen consisted of CD8+ T cells sorted from blood, obtained at week 24, from a patient treated with tofacitinib. The CDR3 DNA sequence: TGTGCCAGCAGCCAAGACCCTCGACAGGGGGCAGGTACCGGGGAGCTGTTTTTT. Translated: CASSQDPRQGAGTGELFF.